Each of the 20 T cell receptor beta chains below was sequenced from the same sample in a study of regulatory T cells in long-lasting Graves disease. Time point described: persistent/refractory GD, antithyroid drugs over 5 years with positive TRAb. Researchers made the TCR library from RNA that was extracted from PBMCs. Relying on iRepertoire HTBI primers and Arm-PCR of CDR3 regions, the team built TCR beta libraries. TCRdb used MiXCR to reprocess the multiplex PCR reads, holding one entry per CDR3 protein. The top ten clones hold about two fifths of a sample with about 660,000 distinct CDR3 sequences, roughly 30% of them seen once. This sample comprised peripheral blood mononuclear cells (PBMCs), obtained when the disease was refractory, from a patient treated with antithyroid drugs. The source of these receptors is a female donor with Graves disease.

This clonotype was counted a single time. This chain joins TRBV9 and TRBJ2-3; 8 nucleotides line up with TRBD2. V shed 3 bases and J 4 bases; nucleotides not matched to a gene: 7. The germline V gene has CDR1 SGDLS and CDR2 YYNGEE. The length of the CDR3 is 15 residues. This CDR3 is CASSALGTRPDTQYF. The DNA of the CDR3 is TGTGCCAGCAGCGCACTCGGGACTAGACCAGATACGCAGTATTTT.

This clonotype was detected only a few times. The chain joins TRBV5-1 to TRBJ2-2, with D possibly TRBD1 on 6 matching bases. This CDR3 is 13 amino acids long. Germline V gene sequence: CDR1 SGHRS, CDR2 YFSETQ. The V end lost 0 bases, the J end lost 6 bases, and 6 bases lay between the germline ends. For the CDR3, the DNA is TGCGCCAGCAGCTTGGGACAGGCCGGGGAGCTGTTTTTT. It translates to CASSLGQAGELFF.

Only a few counts were recorded for this clonotype. The V and J genes are TRBV6-2 or TRBV6-3 and TRBJ2-5; 8 nucleotides align to TRBD2. The CDR3 loop spans 18 amino acids. Germline CDR1 is MNHEY and CDR2 is SVGEGT. Unmatched junction bases numbered 15, after V lost 4 bases and J lost 2 bases. The CDR3 bases are TGTGCCAGCAGTTCACTAAAAGGACTAGCAGGAGGTCAAGAGACCCAGTACTTC. Its protein product is CASSSLKGLAGGQETQYF.

This clonotype was found a few times. The V and J genes are TRBV6-1 and TRBJ2-7; D is perhaps TRBD2 (6 bases). V lost 9 bases to trimming and J lost 1 base, with 19 bases between them. CDR1 is MNHNS, CDR2 SASEGT, per germline. The CDR3 is 15 amino acids. The CDR3, as DNA: TGTGCCAGTTCCCATCTGGCGGGAAGTTCCTACGAGCAGTACTTC. Translation: CASSHLAGSSYEQYF.

This clonotype was seen more than once but under ten times. This rearrangement joins TRBV19 to TRBJ1-1, with D hard to call. CDR3 size: 10 residues. Germline loops: CDR1 LNHDA, CDR2 SQIVND (reference sequence). The germline V and J ends were trimmed by 10 bases and 5 bases, with 8 bases remaining between them. CDR3 nucleotide sequence: TGTGCCACCTTGGGGACTGAAGCTTTCTTT. Its translation is CATLGTEAFF.

This chain links TRBV19 with TRBJ2-3; TRBD2 agrees at 13 bases. Germline loops: CDR1 LNHDA, CDR2 SQIVND (reference sequence). Trimming at V came to 7 bases and at J to 5 bases, leaving 9 bases not matched to a gene. The CDR3 has 16 amino acids. The CDR3 DNA sequence: TGTGCCAGTACTCCGACTAGCGGGAGGATAGGAGATACGCAGTATTTT. Translation gives CASTPTSGRIGDTQYF.

This clonotype showed up many times. This chain connects TRBV27 to TRBJ1-5; D ambiguous. The CDR3 consists of 15 residues. V lost 0 bases and J 0 bases, leaving 6 bases between the germline ends. Germline CDR1 MNHEY, CDR2 SMNVEV (reference sequence). In DNA form, the CDR3 reads TGTGCCAGCAGTTTATCAGGTATTAGCAATCAGCCCCAGCATTTT. As protein: CASSLSGISNQPQHF.

The chain couples TRBV7-9 to TRBJ2-7, with 9 nucleotides matching TRBD2. Germline CDR1 and CDR2: SEHNR and FQNEAQ (reference sequence). This CDR3 comprises 17 residues. V shed 2 bases and J 3 bases; nucleotides not matched to a gene: 11. The CDR3 coding sequence is TGTGCCAGCAGCTTATTTGGGGCTAGCGGGACCCGCTACGAGCAGTACTTC. Translation gives CASSLFGASGTRYEQYF. The full variable domain, completed using reference TRBV7-9 and TRBJ2-7, is DTGVSQNPRHKITKRGQNVTFRCDPISEHNRLYWYRQTLGQGPEFLTYFQNEAQLEKSRLLSDRFSAERPKGSFSTLEIQRTEQGDSAMYLCASSLFGASGTRYEQYFGPGTRLTVT.

The chain employs TRBV24-1 and TRBJ2-1; the D gene is possibly TRBD2 (6 bases). The CDR3 is made up of 17 amino acids. V was trimmed by 5 bases and J by 0 bases, leaving 16 bases between them. Germline V gene data show CDR1 as KGHDR and CDR2 as SFDVKD. The CDR3 region has the DNA TGTGCCACCAGTGCCCGTGGAGGGGAAAGCTCCTACAATGAGCAGTTCTTC. It translates to CATSARGGESSYNEQFF.

Worth noting for this clonotype: A much larger clone differs by one base, so this may be a read error. The J gene is TRBJ1-4, the V gene TRBV28, with 10 nucleotides matching TRBD1. The CDR3 contains 16 residues. Germline V CDR1 and CDR2: MDHEN, SYDVKM. CDR3 sequence reads: CASSSPRQGANEKPFF. As DNA, the CDR3 is TGTGCCAGCAGTTCCCCTCGACAGGGGGCAAACGAAAAACCGTTTTTT.

There are a few counts of this clonotype. The chain links TRBV20-1 to TRBJ2-2; no reliable D call. The germline V gene has CDR1 DFQATT and CDR2 SNEGSKA (reference sequence). The CDR3 sequence is 14 residues long. The V gene lost 2 bases and the J gene lost 2 bases, with 9 bases spanning the gap. CDR3 nucleotide sequence: TGCAGTGCTAGACTGAAGGGAAACACCGGGGAGCTGTTTTTT. This translates into CSARLKGNTGELFF.

This clonotype has just a few counts. The genes are TRBV6-2 or TRBV6-3 and TRBJ2-7; 7 bases fit TRBD1. V shed 2 bases and J 2 bases; nucleotides not matched to a gene: 6. The CDR3 consists of 15 residues. Per germline, CDR1 MNHEY and CDR2 SVGEGT. As DNA, the CDR3 is TGTGCCAGCAGTTACGGGACAGTTTTCGCCTACGAGCAGTACTTC. It codes for CASSYGTVFAYEQYF.

The genes are TRBV7-9 and TRBJ2-1; 13 nucleotides align to TRBD2. Germline V lookup: CDR1 SEHNR, CDR2 FQNEAQ (reference sequence). This CDR3 region has 16 residues. V was pared by 7 bases and J by 4 bases, with 7 bases of the junction left unmatched. The CDR3 protein is CASTRTSGSLYNEQFF. In nucleotides, the CDR3 is TGTGCCAGCACCCGGACTAGCGGGAGTTTATACAATGAGCAGTTCTTC.

This clonotype was seen at least ten times. This CDR3 is CASSFGAGGLGYTF. CDR3 nucleotide sequence: TGTGCCAGCAGCTTTGGAGCTGGAGGGCTTGGCTACACCTTC. This chain joins TRBV12-3 or TRBV12-4 and TRBJ1-2; no clear D. Trimming took 6 bases from V and 7 from J, leaving 18 bases between them. The CDR3 length is 14 residues.

This clonotype was seen ten or more times. The genes are TRBV6-2 or TRBV6-3 and TRBJ1-5; TRBD1 matches 9 bases. This CDR3 has 14 residues. Germline V CDR1 and CDR2: MNHEY, SVGEGT. With 2 bases clipped from V and 7 bases from J, the junction kept 3 bases outside the gene matches. CDR3 region: CASSYGTGGQPQHF. CDR3 DNA: TGTGCCAGCAGTTACGGAACAGGGGGCCAGCCCCAGCATTTT.

The J gene is TRBJ2-5, the V gene TRBV2, with TRBD2 matching 7 bases. The V gene end was trimmed by 3 bases and the J gene end by 1 base; junction bases not matched to a gene: 5. This CDR3 is 15 amino acids long. Germline assignment: CDR1 SNHLY and CDR2 FYNNEI. CDR3 region: CASSERGGPQETQYF. The CDR3 DNA sequence: TGTGCCAGCAGTGAGAGGGGAGGGCCCCAAGAGACCCAGTACTTC.

This clonotype has ten or more counts. J is TRBJ1-6 and V is TRBV28; 7 nucleotides line up with TRBD1. This CDR3 has 14 amino acids. The J segment lost 10 bases and the V segment lost 4 bases, leaving 7 bases of the junction unmatched. Looked up from germline, CDR1 is MDHEN and CDR2 is SYDVKM. The CDR3 sequence: CASSSDRAASPLHF. The CDR3 DNA reads TGTGCCAGCAGTTCTGACAGGGCTGCATCACCCCTCCACTTT.

The CDR3 is CASWGAGGWGYTF. As DNA, the CDR3 is TGTGCCAGCTGGGGGGCAGGGGGCTGGGGCTACACCTTC. The chain links TRBV28 to TRBJ1-2; 8 bases fit TRBD1. Per the germline V gene, CDR1 is MDHEN and CDR2 is SYDVKM. Trimming removed 8 bases from V and 8 bases from J; junction bases left unmatched: 10. The CDR3 has 13 amino acids.

This clonotype was detected many times. The chain carries TRBV2 and TRBJ2-6, with 11 bases identical to TRBD1. CDR1 is SNHLY, CDR2 FYNNEI, per germline. V lost 11 bases to trimming and J lost 2 bases; unmatched junction nucleotides: 8. This CDR3 is 16 amino acids long. This CDR3 reads CAAAGQGATGANVLTF. The CDR3 coding sequence is TGTGCCGCAGCAGGACAGGGGGCTACTGGGGCCAACGTCCTGACTTTC.

A few counts support this clonotype. The rearrangement joins TRBV15 to TRBJ1-4; 8 bases are a match to TRBD1. Germline V gene lookup returns CDR1 LNHNV and CDR2 YYDKDF (reference sequence). With 0 bases clipped from V and 17 bases from J, the junction kept 5 bases outside the gene matches. The CDR3 loop spans 12 amino acids. CDR3 coding DNA: TGTGCCACCAGCAGAGATCGCGACAGGGGTTTTTTT. Translation: CATSRDRDRGFF.